This section outlines one T cell receptor beta chain sequence together with its context. Its antigen remains unknown. TCRdb reanalyzed the 5' RACE reads, giving one entry per CDR3 protein sequence and no DNA. The sample's table shows a few hundred thousand distinct CDR3 sequences. This entry is derived from a study of T cells expressing NK-cell markers. Findings and caveats of the study: Whether expanded NKG2C+ T cell clones were HCMV-specific remained unclear.

CDR3 length equals 16 residues. The sequenced sample was blood T cells: a sorted CD56 or NKG2C T cell subset, CD4+ or CD8+ T cells, or bulk PBMC T cells (not recorded which). V gene TRBV12-3 or TRBV12-4 combines with J gene TRBJ2-1; there is no DNA to check the TCRdb D call of TRBD2. This clonotype was sampled from a woman in her 50s in good health. The CDR3 region is CASSSRDWKIYNEQFF.